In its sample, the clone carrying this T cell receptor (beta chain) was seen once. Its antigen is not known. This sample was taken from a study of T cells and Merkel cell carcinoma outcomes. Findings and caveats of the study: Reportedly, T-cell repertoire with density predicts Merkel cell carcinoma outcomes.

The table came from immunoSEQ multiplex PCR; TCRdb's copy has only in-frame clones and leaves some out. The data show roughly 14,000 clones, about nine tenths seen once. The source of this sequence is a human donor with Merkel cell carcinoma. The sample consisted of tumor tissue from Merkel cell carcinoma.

CDR3 bases: TGTGCCAGCAGCTTAGTGGTGTTAGCGGGGGAGATATACAATGAGCAGTTCTTC. Its translation: CASSLVVLAGEIYNEQFF. The rearrangement joins TRBV11-2 to TRBJ2-1; TRBD2 matches at 9 bases. CDR1 SGHAT and CDR2 FQNNGV come from the germline V gene. V shed 1 base and J 4 bases; nucleotides not matched to a gene: 11. The CDR3 loop spans 18 amino acids.